These 31 T cell receptor beta chains came from one sample sequenced in a study of cytomegalovirus exposure and HLA in healthy donors. PCR amplification relied on 60 Vbeta primers (plus 13 Jbeta primers). The protocol was immunoSEQ multiplex PCR, while the TCRdb copy is restricted to in-frame clones and leaves out a portion. The profile shows 100,000 to 150,000 clones, 60% to 80% of them singletons. The specimen was PBMCs. The receptors here all came from a man younger than 45 in good health and CMV-seronegative.

This chain uses TRBV30 with TRBJ1-4; 10 nucleotides align to TRBD1. The V segment lost 5 bases and the J segment 6 bases; nucleotides outside the gene matches: 9. Looked up from germline, CDR1 is GTSNPN and CDR2 is SVGIG (reference sequence). The CDR3 covers 15 residues. CDR3 loop: CAWSTGGRRDEKLFF. The DNA of the CDR3 is TGTGCCTGGTCGACAGGGGGCAGGAGGGATGAAAAACTGTTTTTT. The whole variable domain, remainder taken from reference TRBV30 and TRBJ1-4, is SQTIHQWPATLVQPVGSPLSLECTVEGTSNPNLYWYRQAAGRGLQLLFYSVGIGQISSEVPQNLSASRPQDRQFILSSKKLLLSDSGFYLCAWSTGGRRDEKLFFGSGTQLSVL.

The chain has TRBV5-8 and TRBJ2-3, with 7 nucleotides matching TRBD1. The CDR3 totals 15 residues. Germline loops: CDR1 SGHTS, CDR2 YDEGEE. V shed 5 bases and J 4 bases; nucleotides not matched to a gene: 10. The CDR3 sequence is CASSRGTGVADTQYF. Written as DNA, the CDR3 is TGTGCCAGCAGTCGAGGCACAGGGGTAGCAGATACGCAGTATTTT.

The chain has TRBV6-6 and TRBJ1-1; a weak D match, TRBD1 (6 bases). Germline CDR1 MNHNY, CDR2 SVGAGI (reference sequence). V was cut by 6 bases and J by 1 base, with 12 bases left in between. The CDR3 loop spans 14 amino acids. CDR3 bases: TGTGCCAGCAGCTTATACAGGGAGAACACTGAAGCTTTCTTT. It is translated as CASSLYRENTEAFF.

The chain has TRBV27 and TRBJ1-6; a possible D gene is TRBD1 (5 bases). The V and J ends lost 3 bases and 1 base respectively, with 16 bases between them. The CDR3 contains 18 residues. The germline CDR1 and CDR2 sequences are MNHEY and SMNVEV (reference sequence). CDR3: CASSFGRVGVSYNSPLHF. In nucleotides, the CDR3 is TGTGCCAGCAGTTTTGGCAGGGTAGGGGTATCCTATAATTCACCCCTCCACTTT.

Written as DNA, the CDR3 is TGTGCCAGCTTCCCCAGGACAGGGATGTACGAGCAGTACTTC. Amino acid sequence: CASFPRTGMYEQYF. The V call is TRBV28, the J call TRBJ2-5, with 8 nucleotides matching TRBD1. The J call may not be correct, given that the DNA end is closer to TRBJ2-7. Germline assignment: CDR1 MDHEN and CDR2 SYDVKM. CDR3 length equals 14 residues.

This clone was seen a handful of times. The rearrangement joins TRBV7-2 to TRBJ2-7; possible D gene TRBD1, 5 bases. V lost 5 bases and J lost 0, with 11 bases in between. Per the germline V gene, CDR1 is SGHTA and CDR2 is FQGNSA. The CDR3 spans 14 residues. The CDR3 nucleotides read TGTGCCAGCAGCGTACAGGTAAACTCCTACGAGCAGTACTTC. Protein sequence: CASSVQVNSYEQYF.

V is TRBV7-8 and J is TRBJ2-5, with 7 bases matching TRBD2. Looked up from germline, CDR1 is SGHVS and CDR2 is FQNEAQ. Losses at the gene ends were 4 bases for V and 4 bases for J; bases not matched to a gene: 12. The CDR3 is 16 residues long. The CDR3 sequence: CASSSPGEGRIETQYF. CDR3 DNA sequence: TGTGCCAGCAGCTCCCCGGGGGAGGGACGGATAGAGACCCAGTACTTC. The entire variable domain, with the rest obtained from reference TRBV7-8 and TRBJ2-5, is as follows: GAGVSQSPRYKVAKRGQDVALRCDPISGHVSLFWYQQALGQGPEFLTYFQNEAQLDKSGLPSDRFFAERPEGSVSTLKIQRTQQEDSAVYLCASSSPGEGRIETQYFGPGTRLLVL.

The chain combines TRBV4-3 with TRBJ1-6, with D unclear. Germline V CDR1 and CDR2: LGHNA, YSLEER. The V gene lost 0 bases and the J gene lost 9 bases, with 9 bases spanning the gap. The CDR3 is 14 amino acids. As DNA, the CDR3 is TGCGCCAGCAGCCAAGATTATGGCCTTTCACCCCTCCACTTT. It yields the protein CASSQDYGLSPLHF.

This sequence joins TRBV5-1 and TRBJ1-2, with 8 bases aligning to TRBD1. The CDR3 has 14 residues. Germline CDR1 reads SGHRS; CDR2 reads YFSETQ. The trim removed 3 bases at V and 8 bases at J, leaving 9 bases unmatched. The CDR3 loop reads CASSYEGQVGGYTF. The CDR3 DNA is TGCGCCAGCAGCTATGAGGGACAGGTCGGGGGCTACACCTTC.

The chain recombines TRBV12-1 with TRBJ2-1; the DNA was not used to check the table's D call, TRBD2. TRBV12-1 is labeled a pseudogene. This CDR3 is 11 amino acids long. The CDR3 DNA follows: TGTGCCAGCAGCTCGTACAATGAGCAGTTCTTC. It is translated as CASSSYNEQFF.

The rearrangement links TRBV7-9 to TRBJ2-1; 13 bases match TRBD2. CDR3 length: 16 amino acids. Germline V gives CDR1 SEHNR, CDR2 FQNEAQ (reference sequence). V gave up 5 bases and J gave up 4 bases; unmatched junction bases: 5. CDR3 region: CASSQTSGGVYNEQFF. The CDR3 nucleotides read TGTGCCAGCAGCCAAACTAGCGGGGGGGTATACAATGAGCAGTTCTTC.

The rearrangement links TRBV6-5 to TRBJ1-1, with a weak D call TRBD1 (6 bases). The length of the CDR3 is 14 residues. V lost 2 bases and J lost 4, with 11 bases in between. The germline CDR1 and CDR2 sequences are MNHEY and SVGAGI. CDR3 in DNA: TGTGCCAGCAGTTACGGCACAGGGACCACTGAAGCTTTCTTT. Translation gives CASSYGTGTTEAFF.

V usage is TRBV7-6 and J usage is TRBJ2-2; D gene unclear. The V and J ends lost 4 bases and 2 bases respectively, with 14 bases between them. CDR3 length: 16 amino acids. Germline CDR1 is SGHVS and CDR2 is FNYEAQ. The CDR3, as DNA: TGTGCCAGCAGCTCAACCCTAGACCCTAACACCGGGGAGCTGTTTTTT. Protein: CASSSTLDPNTGELFF. The variable domain in full, with the rest retrieved from reference TRBV7-6 and TRBJ2-2, is GAGVSQSPRYKVTKRGQDVALRCDPISGHVSLYWYRQALGQGPEFLTYFNYEAQQDKSGLPNDRFSAERPEGSISTLTIQRTEQRDSAMYRCASSSTLDPNTGELFFGEGSRLTVL.

The chain employs TRBV5-4 and TRBJ1-5; unclear D gene. The CDR3 spans 13 residues. V was trimmed by 4 bases and J by 7 bases, leaving 12 bases between them. Germline lookup yields CDR1 SGHNT and CDR2 YYREEE (reference sequence). The CDR3 reads CASSPGSGQPQHF. The CDR3 DNA sequence: TGTGCCAGCAGCCCGGGGTCCGGGCAGCCCCAGCATTTT.

V is TRBV10-2 and J is TRBJ2-7; D remains ambiguous. CDR1 WSHSY and CDR2 SAAADI come from the germline V gene. The CDR3 consists of 13 residues. Trimming took 7 bases from V and 1 from J, leaving 11 bases between them. The CDR3 nucleotides are TGCGCCAGCACGGCTAGGCCTTCCTACGAGCAGTACTTC. Amino acids: CASTARPSYEQYF.

The chain couples TRBV7-3 to TRBJ2-5; possibly TRBD1 for D (7 bases). The V end lost 5 bases, the J end lost 7 bases, and 14 bases lay between the germline ends. The germline gives CDR1 SGHTA, CDR2 FQGTGA. This CDR3 contains 13 residues. The DNA of the CDR3 is TGTGCCAGCAGCCCCCCAGGGGGGATGACCCAGTACTTC. Translated: CASSPPGGMTQYF.

The rearrangement uses TRBV7-9 and TRBJ2-5; D gene uncertain. Per germline, CDR1 SEHNR and CDR2 FQNEAQ (reference sequence). V shed 2 bases and J shed 2 bases, with 3 bases lying between them. This CDR3 comprises 12 residues. The DNA of the CDR3 is TGTGCCAGCAGCTTAACTCAAGAGACCCAGTACTTC. This codes for CASSLTQETQYF.

This clone has only a few counts. The gene calls are TRBV2 and TRBJ1-3; TRBD1 aligns across 7 bases. The length of the CDR3 is 16 residues. V trimming: 7 bases; J trimming: 7 bases; junction bases outside the gene matches: 16. Per germline, CDR1 SNHLY and CDR2 FYNNEI. As DNA, the CDR3 is TGTGCCAGCACCCAAGGGACAGACCTCTGGCGTAACACCATATATTTT. Translating it yields CASTQGTDLWRNTIYF. Supplemented by reference TRBV2 and TRBJ1-3, the full variable domain reads EPEVTQTPSHQVTQMGQEVILRCVPISNHLYFYWYRQILGQKVEFLVSFYNNEISEKSEIFDDQFSVERPDGSNFTLKIRSTKLEDSAMYFCASTQGTDLWRNTIYFGEGSWLTVV.

In the case of this clone: The junction and the germline gene differ at one end; a read error may be behind it. The identical CDR3 is also encoded by other nucleotide sequences in the sample. This chain links TRBV18 with TRBJ1-5; TRBD1 might be the D (6 bases). The CDR3 runs to 14 residues. The germline gives CDR1 KGHSH, CDR2 LQKENI. The CDR3 reads CASSQGRGYQPQHF. In nucleotides, the CDR3 is TGTGCCAGCTCACAGGGCAGGGGTTACCAGCCCCAGCACTTT.

V usage is TRBV1 and J usage is TRBJ1-5; TRBD1, as called in the table, went unchecked against the DNA. TRBV1 is reported as a pseudogene. The CDR3 has 18 residues. The CDR3 sequence is CTSSRVLVVQQINQPQHF. In DNA, the CDR3 is TGCACCAGCAGTCGAGTTCTGGTGGTACAGCAGATCAATCAGCCCCAGCATTTT.

This clone appeared a few times. The chain links TRBV2 to TRBJ2-2; TRBD1 aligns across 7 bases. J lost 3 bases, V lost 8 bases, and 6 bases had no gene match. Germline lookup yields CDR1 SNHLY and CDR2 FYNNEI. This CDR3 is 14 amino acids long. DNA of the CDR3: TGTGCCAGCCGTACGGGACAGTACACCGGGGAGCTGTTTTTT. Amino acid sequence: CASRTGQYTGELFF.

J is TRBJ2-7 and V is TRBV2; the D gene is possibly TRBD2 (6 bases). From germline, CDR1 is SNHLY and CDR2 FYNNEI. V was shortened by 8 bases and J by 6 bases, with 23 bases between the two germline ends. The CDR3 spans 15 residues. The CDR3 is CASLPGGAEIAEQYF. CDR3 in DNA: TGTGCCAGCCTCCCGGGCGGGGCTGAGATTGCCGAGCAGTACTTC.

The CDR3 loop is CAWSEGTLYNSPLHF. The CDR3 DNA reads TGTGCCTGGAGTGAGGGGACACTCTATAATTCACCCCTCCACTTT. The chain recombines TRBV30 with TRBJ1-6; D is perhaps TRBD1 (6 bases). Trimming took 1 base from V and 3 from J, leaving 10 bases between them. The CDR3 contains 15 residues. Germline lookup yields CDR1 GTSNPN and CDR2 SVGIG (reference sequence).

This chain joins TRBV2 and TRBJ2-3; 9 bases match TRBD2. CDR3 length: 13 amino acids. The germline V gene encodes CDR1 SNHLY and CDR2 FYNNEI. J gave up 2 bases and V 8 bases, and 2 bases lay outside the gene matches. CDR3 residues: CASERGATDTQYF. The CDR3 DNA reads as TGTGCCAGCGAGCGGGGGGCCACAGATACGCAGTATTTT. Supplemented by reference TRBV2 and TRBJ2-3, the full variable domain reads EPEVTQTPSHQVTQMGQEVILRCVPISNHLYFYWYRQILGQKVEFLVSFYNNEISEKSEIFDDQFSVERPDGSNFTLKIRSTKLEDSAMYFCASERGATDTQYFGPGTRLTVL.

This clone came up a few times. The gene calls are TRBV5-4 and TRBJ2-7; 10 bases map to TRBD1. Germline assignment: CDR1 SGHNT and CDR2 YYREEE (reference sequence). Unmatched junction bases numbered 5, after V lost 0 bases and J lost 5 bases. The CDR3 is 15 residues long. The CDR3 coding sequence is TGTGCCAGCAGCTTGGGTAGGGGACAGGGGCACGAGCAGTACTTC. Translation: CASSLGRGQGHEQYF. Supplemented by reference TRBV5-4 and TRBJ2-7, the full variable domain reads ETGVTQSPTHLIKTRGQQVTLRCSSQSGHNTVSWYQQALGQGPQFIFQYYREEENGRGNFPPRFSGLQFPNYSSELNVNALELDDSALYLCASSLGRGQGHEQYFGPGTRLTVT.

V is TRBV6-1 and J is TRBJ1-1, with 7 bases fitting TRBD1. CDR1 MNHNS and CDR2 SASEGT come from the germline V gene. Germline trimming cut 6 bases from V and 10 bases from J; bases unmatched to any gene: 17. The CDR3 has 15 residues. The chain's CDR3 is CASSQQPQDRAPAFF. In DNA form, the CDR3 reads TGTGCCAGCAGCCAACAACCACAAGACAGGGCCCCAGCTTTCTTT.

V gene TRBV5-1 combines with J gene TRBJ2-2; weak D call: TRBD1 (5 bases). This CDR3 has 14 amino acids. With 2 bases removed from V and 4 bases from J, the gap between germline ends came to 9 bases. Germline V lookup: CDR1 SGHRS, CDR2 YFSETQ. The CDR3 loop reads CASSFRQSTGELFF. CDR3 coding DNA: TGCGCCAGCAGCTTCCGACAGAGCACCGGGGAGCTGTTTTTT.

This rearrangement joins TRBV19 to TRBJ2-1; TRBD1 might be the D (5 bases). Germline loops: CDR1 LNHDA, CDR2 SQIVND (reference sequence). Trimming pared 3 bases from V and 6 bases from J, leaving 12 bases between. CDR3 length: 14 amino acids. The chain's CDR3 is CASSMQGGINEQFF. CDR3 DNA: TGTGCCAGTAGTATGCAGGGCGGAATCAATGAGCAGTTCTTC.

This clone was seen more than once but under ten times. Here the CDR3 DNA reads TGTGCTAGTGCTAAAGGGACAGGGGGAGAAAAAGAGACCCAGTACTTC. It translates to CASAKGTGGEKETQYF. J is TRBJ2-5 and V is TRBV12-5, with 11 bases identical to TRBD1. Germline CDR1 is LGHNT and CDR2 is FRNRAP. The junction had 10 bases not matched to a gene; V was cut back by 7 bases and J by 3 bases. The CDR3 contains 16 residues.

This clone occurred a few times. The V call is TRBV6-1, the J call TRBJ1-2, with TRBD1 as a possible D gene (5 bases). The CDR3 contains 14 residues. CDR1 is MNHNS, CDR2 SASEGT, per germline. The germline V and J ends were trimmed by 1 base and 7 bases, with 13 bases remaining between them. Here the CDR3 DNA reads TGTGCCAGCAGTGAAGTACATGGCAGGGCTGGCTACACCTTC. Protein sequence: CASSEVHGRAGYTF.

CDR3: CASSPLPSSGQYF. The CDR3 DNA reads TGTGCCAGCAGCCCACTCCCTTCTTCGGGGCAGTACTTC. The V gene is TRBV5-4, the J gene TRBJ2-7; no clear D. V lost 4 bases to trimming and J lost 9 bases, with 17 bases between them. This CDR3 spans 13 amino acids. Germline-derived CDR1 and CDR2 are SGHNT and YYREEE (reference sequence).